This TCR beta chain came from a study of neurological immune-mediated disorders. Via MiXCR, TCRdb re-called the 5' RACE reads, giving one row per CDR3 protein. The data show roughly 89,000 distinct CDR3 sequences, with approximately 2.4% seen just once and roughly 1.2% held by the top ten. A note on this clonotype: Antigen unknown.

Study-level findings and limits: The highest TCR clonal expansion occurred in HTLV-1-associated myelopathy; multiple sclerosis fell below healthy controls. The authors found no clinical or MRI feature associated with the multiple sclerosis repertoire cluster.

This CDR3 region has 15 residues. Germline V gives CDR1 LNHNV, CDR2 YYDKDF (reference sequence). V was clipped by 6 bases and J by 3 bases; unmatched bases: 5. V gene TRBV15 combines with J gene TRBJ1-5; 10 nucleotides match TRBD1. Input material: PBMCs. The clonotype originates from a woman in her 30s with multiple sclerosis. The CDR3 region has the DNA TGTGCCACCAGTGGCGGGACAGGGGACAATCAGCCCCAGCATTTT. Translating gives CATSGGTGDNQPQHF.